These 28 T cell receptor beta chains originate from one sample sequenced in a study of cytomegalovirus exposure and HLA in healthy donors (dated by TCRdb to between 2016 and 2019). Libraries were prepared through the immunoSEQ multiplex PCR assay. For the multiplex PCR, a mixture combining 60 forward primers for TCR Vbeta segments and 13 reverse primers for TCR Jbeta segments was used. The clones in this table, taken by TCRdb from immuneACCESS, are in-frame only. Not every clone is retained; where verified, under half of the shortfall comes from an unresolved V gene, and the cause of the rest is unknown. This sample lists 100,000 to 150,000 clones; about 74% were detected once. The top ten constitute around 4% of the sample. The sample was PBMCs. Receptors originate from a woman between 45 and 60 years old in good health and CMV-seropositive.

The chain is built from TRBV4-2 and TRBJ2-1, with 10 bases aligning to TRBD2. The CDR3 is 18 amino acids. Trimming took 1 base from V and 6 from J; bases not matched to a gene: 12. The germline CDR1 and CDR2 sequences are LGHNA and YNFKEQ. The chain's CDR3 is CASSQVGAGGASGNEQFF. The CDR3 nucleotides read TGTGCCAGCAGCCAAGTTGGAGCGGGGGGGGCGAGCGGCAATGAGCAGTTCTTC.

The rearrangement joins TRBV7-8 to TRBJ2-5; 10 nucleotides align to TRBD2. In germline, CDR1 is SGHVS, CDR2 FQNEAQ. V lost 5 bases to trimming and J lost 2 bases; unmatched junction nucleotides: 5. This CDR3 region has 15 residues. CDR3: CASSHVAGGQETQYF. For the CDR3, the DNA is TGTGCCAGCAGCCACGTAGCGGGGGGACAAGAGACCCAGTACTTC.

This chain links TRBV18 with TRBJ2-1, with D unclear. V was trimmed by 5 bases and J by 0 bases, leaving 11 bases between them. The CDR3 loop spans 15 amino acids. Germline loops: CDR1 KGHSH, CDR2 LQKENI. CDR3 region: CASSGALSSYNEQFF. CDR3 DNA: TGTGCCAGCTCAGGTGCGCTGAGCTCCTACAATGAGCAGTTCTTC.

The chain employs TRBV7-8 and TRBJ1-1; D unresolved. With 1 base removed from V and 5 bases from J, the gap between germline ends came to 5 bases. Germline-derived CDR1 and CDR2 are SGHVS and FQNEAQ. The CDR3 totals 12 residues. DNA for the CDR3: TGTGCCAGCAGCTTAGGTCGGACTGAAGCTTTCTTT. Translation: CASSLGRTEAFF.

The J gene is TRBJ2-5, the V gene TRBV27; possible D gene TRBD2, 6 bases. The DNA matches TRBJ2-7 better at its end, which makes the J call doubtful. Germline loops: CDR1 MNHEY, CDR2 SMNVEV (reference sequence). The CDR3 extends over 15 amino acids. The CDR3 DNA is TGTGCCAGCAGGCCCGGGACTGACCCTTCCTACGAGCAGTACTTC. Encoded protein: CASRPGTDPSYEQYF.

This clone showed up just a few times. The chain is built from TRBV2 and TRBJ1-2; TRBD1 matches 9 bases. V was pared by 0 bases and J by 4 bases, with 6 bases of the junction left unmatched. CDR3 size: 16 residues. Germline CDR1 is SNHLY and CDR2 is FYNNEI. This CDR3 reads CASSEAENRGLYGYTF. DNA for the CDR3: TGTGCCAGCAGTGAAGCAGAAAACAGGGGGCTCTATGGCTACACCTTC.

This clone came up a few times. CDR3 nucleotide sequence: TGCGCCAGCAGCGCGAAACTAGCGGGGGGCCTCTATAGCTCCTACGAGCAGTACTTC. Translated: CASSAKLAGGLYSSYEQYF. The chain has TRBV5-1 and TRBJ2-7; 12 bases fit TRBD2. The CDR3 has 19 amino acids. The V gene's germline CDR1 is SGHRS and CDR2 YFSETQ. The V gene end was trimmed by 4 bases and the J gene end by 0 bases; junction bases not matched to a gene: 14.

The chain links TRBV7-8 to TRBJ2-5; the D gene is possibly TRBD2 (6 bases). The germline V gene encodes CDR1 SGHVS and CDR2 FQNEAQ. Trimming took off 8 bases at V and 0 bases at J, with 16 bases between the two ends. There are 15 residues in the CDR3. The CDR3 spells CASGEDYQYQETQYF. As DNA, the CDR3 is TGTGCCAGCGGAGAGGACTACCAGTACCAAGAGACCCAGTACTTC.

The chain combines TRBV5-5 with TRBJ2-2; TRBD1 matches at 11 bases. V trimming: 5 bases; J trimming: 8 bases; junction bases outside the gene matches: 8. Per germline, CDR1 SGHKS and CDR2 YYEKEE (reference sequence). This CDR3 has 15 residues. The CDR3 DNA reads as TGTGCCAGCAGATACGGACAGGGGGCCGGGGGGGAGCTGTTTTTT. Residues: CASRYGQGAGGELFF.

The chain has TRBV7-2 and TRBJ2-7; TRBD2 agrees at 8 bases. Germline loops: CDR1 SGHTA, CDR2 FQGNSA. The ends lost 5 bases at V and 0 bases at J; junction bases unmatched: 6. The CDR3 sequence is 15 residues long. The CDR3 protein is CASSPQRGHSYEQYF. In DNA, the CDR3 is TGTGCCAGCAGCCCCCAGCGGGGGCACTCCTACGAGCAGTACTTC.

The chain carries TRBV6-5 and TRBJ2-7, with D possibly being TRBD1 (6 bases). V lost 4 bases, J lost 3 bases, and 16 bases lay in between. This CDR3 region has 15 residues. Germline V gene sequence: CDR1 MNHEY, CDR2 SVGAGI. This CDR3 is CASSSRTGYSYEQYF. In nucleotides, the CDR3 is TGTGCCAGCAGTTCCAGAACAGGGTATAGCTACGAGCAGTACTTC.

The chain joins TRBV5-6 to TRBJ2-5; 11 bases are shared with TRBD2. This CDR3 contains 13 residues. Trimming took 3 bases from V and 5 from J; bases not matched to a gene: 0. From germline, CDR1 is SGHDT and CDR2 YYEEEE. The CDR3 bases are TGTGCCAGCAGCTCTAGCGGGGGGGAGACCCAGTACTTC. It yields the protein CASSSSGGETQYF.

This chain connects TRBV7-8 to TRBJ2-1; D remains unclear. The CDR3 sequence is 17 residues long. CDR1 and CDR2 from the germline V gene are SGHVS and FQNEAQ. V lost 2 bases and J lost 6, with 20 bases in between. CDR3 sequence reads: CASSLLARSREANEQFF. In DNA form, the CDR3 reads TGTGCCAGCAGCTTATTGGCTCGATCACGTGAGGCCAATGAGCAGTTCTTC.

The table lists this clone with a few counts. The V and J genes are TRBV28 and TRBJ2-2, with 12 bases aligning to TRBD2. The CDR3 covers 17 residues. CDR1 and CDR2 (germline): MDHEN, SYDVKM. Trimming at V came to 0 bases and at J to 8 bases, leaving 7 bases not matched to a gene. Written as DNA, the CDR3 is TGTGCCAGCAGTTTATGGAGTCTAGCGGGGGGGCCAGGGGAGCTGTTTTTT. Protein: CASSLWSLAGGPGELFF.

CDR3 region: CASPRDRTYEQYF. In DNA form, the CDR3 reads TGTGCCAGCCCCCGCGACAGGACCTACGAGCAGTACTTC. The rearrangement links TRBV6-6 to TRBJ2-7; tentative D call: TRBD1 (6 bases). CDR1 MNHNY and CDR2 SVGAGI come from the germline V gene (reference sequence). This CDR3 has 13 amino acids. With 8 bases removed from V and 2 bases from J, the gap between germline ends came to 13 bases.

The gene calls are TRBV4-1 and TRBJ2-7; 11 bases line up with TRBD1. This CDR3 spans 17 amino acids. Germline CDR1 is MGHRA and CDR2 is YSYEKL. Losses at the gene ends were 4 bases for V and 3 bases for J; bases not matched to a gene: 11. The CDR3 protein is CASSPLPPGTGGYEQYF. The CDR3 coding sequence is TGCGCCAGCAGCCCCCTTCCTCCCGGGACAGGGGGCTACGAGCAGTACTTC.

This clone was counted only a few times. The chain has TRBV19 and TRBJ1-6, with 9 nucleotides matching TRBD1. J was trimmed by 10 bases and V by 3 bases; bases with no gene match: 10. This CDR3 contains 16 residues. Looked up from germline, CDR1 is LNHDA and CDR2 is SQIVND (reference sequence). CDR3 residues: CASSIGGTQGASPLHF. The CDR3 region has the DNA TGTGCCAGTAGTATCGGGGGGACACAGGGGGCCTCACCCCTCCACTTT.

V usage is TRBV4-2 and J usage is TRBJ1-5, with D possibly being TRBD1 (5 bases). Germline V gives CDR1 LGHNA, CDR2 YNFKEQ. V gave up 0 bases and J gave up 1 base, with 13 bases separating them. The CDR3 consists of 17 residues. Here the CDR3 DNA reads TGTGCCAGCAGCCAAGATTTGACAGCCGGAAGCAATCAGCCCCAGCATTTT. It yields the protein CASSQDLTAGSNQPQHF.

The chain is built from TRBV27 and TRBJ2-5; D perhaps matches TRBD1 (6 bases). Germline CDR1 reads MNHEY; CDR2 reads SMNVEV (reference sequence). Deletions cut 6 bases from V and 7 bases from J, with 9 bases between. CDR3 length equals 11 residues. DNA for the CDR3: TGTGCCAGCAGAAAGACAGGGACCCAGTACTTC. Encoded protein: CASRKTGTQYF.

This chain joins TRBV19 and TRBJ2-1; D might be TRBD2 (7 bases). CDR1 is LNHDA, CDR2 SQIVND, per germline (reference sequence). The germline V and J ends were trimmed by 3 bases and 4 bases, with 16 bases remaining between them. The length of the CDR3 is 16 residues. The CDR3 sequence is CASSIYSGGQYNEQFF. CDR3 coding DNA: TGTGCCAGTAGTATCTATTCGGGGGGCCAGTACAATGAGCAGTTCTTC.

This rearrangement joins TRBV28 to TRBJ2-1; 13 nucleotides agree with TRBD2. The ends lost 6 bases at V and 8 bases at J; junction bases unmatched: 7. This CDR3 has 15 amino acids. Germline CDR1 MDHEN, CDR2 SYDVKM. The CDR3: CASSRGLAGLDEQFF. In DNA form, the CDR3 reads TGTGCCAGCAGCCGGGGACTAGCGGGGTTAGATGAGCAGTTCTTC.

The chain combines TRBV5-6 with TRBJ1-6; no reliable D call. This CDR3 contains 18 residues. V lost 0 bases to trimming and J lost 7 bases, with 20 bases between them. The germline CDR1 and CDR2 sequences are SGHDT and YYEEEE. The CDR3 here is CASSLAELAEGYNSPLHF. Here the CDR3 DNA reads TGTGCCAGCAGCTTGGCCGAACTAGCAGAAGGGTACAATTCACCCCTCCACTTT. Drawing the rest from reference TRBV5-6 and TRBJ1-6, the complete variable domain is DAGVTQSPTHLIKTRGQQVTLRCSPKSGHDTVSWYQQALGQGPQFIFQYYEEEERQRGNFPDRFSGHQFPNYSSELNVNALLLGDSALYLCASSLAELAEGYNSPLHFGNGTRLTVT.

The V gene is TRBV5-4, the J gene TRBJ2-5, with 8 nucleotides matching TRBD1. The V and J ends lost 5 bases and 2 bases, in that order; junction bases with no gene match: 8. CDR3 length: 15 residues. Germline-derived CDR1 and CDR2 are SGHNT and YYREEE (reference sequence). This CDR3 is CASRFENRGQETQYF. In nucleotides, the CDR3 is TGTGCCAGCAGGTTTGAGAACAGGGGGCAAGAGACCCAGTACTTC. Full variable domain (missing parts from reference TRBV5-4 and TRBJ2-5): ETGVTQSPTHLIKTRGQQVTLRCSSQSGHNTVSWYQQALGQGPQFIFQYYREEENGRGNFPPRFSGLQFPNYSSELNVNALELDDSALYLCASRFENRGQETQYFGPGTRLLVL.

The rearrangement joins TRBV5-1 to TRBJ2-5; 7 bases align to TRBD1. The V segment lost 4 bases and the J segment 4 bases; nucleotides outside the gene matches: 7. The germline CDR1 and CDR2 sequences are SGHRS and YFSETQ. This CDR3 has 14 amino acids. CDR3: CASSPGTALETQYF. The CDR3 bases are TGCGCCAGCAGCCCCGGGACAGCCCTAGAGACCCAGTACTTC.

The genes are TRBV10-3 and TRBJ2-7, with a possible D match to TRBD1 (6 bases). The V end lost 6 bases, the J end lost 0 bases, and 9 bases lay between the germline ends. The CDR3 is 13 amino acids. Per germline, CDR1 ENHRY and CDR2 SYGVKD. In DNA form, the CDR3 reads TGTGCCATCAGCAAACAGGGCTCCTACGAGCAGTACTTC. It yields the protein CAISKQGSYEQYF.

Details on this clone: Additional DNA sequences in this sample encode the identical CDR3. The V gene is TRBV19, the J gene TRBJ1-2; 7 bases are a match to TRBD1. J gave up 6 bases and V 5 bases, and 3 bases lay outside the gene matches. The germline V gene has CDR1 LNHDA and CDR2 SQIVND (reference sequence). This CDR3 is 12 amino acids long. CDR3 coding DNA: TGTGCCAGTAGTCGTCAGGGGGATGGCTACACCTTC. This codes for CASSRQGDGYTF.

The V and J genes are TRBV30 and TRBJ2-7; 7 nucleotides line up with TRBD1. J gave up 0 bases and V 5 bases, and 7 bases lay outside the gene matches. Per germline, CDR1 GTSNPN and CDR2 SVGIG (reference sequence). The CDR3 totals 14 residues. As DNA, the CDR3 is TGTGCCTGGTCCCGGGACAGTAGCTCCTACGAGCAGTACTTC. Translating gives CAWSRDSSSYEQYF.

This clone appeared a single time. The chain combines TRBV27 with TRBJ2-5, with TRBD2 matching 10 bases. Trimming at V came to 7 bases and at J to 4 bases, leaving 9 bases not matched to a gene. Germline V CDR1 and CDR2: MNHEY, SMNVEV (reference sequence). The CDR3 covers 15 residues. The CDR3 spells CASKGSGGALETQYF. The CDR3 bases are TGTGCCAGCAAGGGGAGCGGGGGGGCTTTAGAGACCCAGTACTTC.